This T cell receptor (beta chain) emerged from a study of blood T cell repertoires in COVID-19. For the study at large: The analysed material was cDNA or gDNA that came from T cells, B-cell-depleted T cells, or PBMCs.

The sample holds many counts of this clone. Original handling: Estimation of nucleated cell counts was performed using reference gene primer amplification. TCRdb's copy holds only in-frame clones and misses some; the assay was immunoSEQ multiplex PCR. The V and J calls and clone size are taken from that table; D and trimming were inferred from the DNA. Here the sample spans over 250,000 clones, about 85% being singletons. The germline V gene encodes CDR1 MNHEY and CDR2 SMNVEV (reference sequence). This CDR3 comprises 15 residues. V was clipped by 6 bases and J by 1 base; unmatched bases: 5. The receptor comes from a human donor in a cohort sampled during active COVID-19. Specimen: peripheral blood. The chain couples TRBV27 to TRBJ1-1, with 10 bases that match TRBD1. CDR3 amino acids: CASRGQGIGNTEAFF. CDR3 coding DNA: TGTGCCAGCAGGGGACAGGGGATAGGGAACACTGAAGCTTTCTTT.